Below, one TCR beta chain is given with its context. Its antigen is unidentified. Antigen-specific CD4+ T cells were expanded with viral peptide pools in the ViraFEST assay before sequencing. Culturing for ten to eleven days preceded CD4+ T cell isolation. Negative nucleocapsid antibody tests before and after vaccination confirmed no previous SARS-CoV-2 infection. This sample was included in a study of vaccination effects on CD4 cells after COVID-19. Only in-frame clones appear in the TCRdb table, and some are missing; sequencing was by immunoSEQ multiplex PCR. Here the sample spans around 28,000 clones, approximately 72% being singletons. The germline gives CDR1 MDHEN, CDR2 SYDVKM. V trimming: 5 bases; J trimming: 7 bases; junction bases outside the gene matches: 11. The CDR3 spans 15 residues.

This receptor was obtained from a human donor who received a COVID-19 vaccine. The V gene is TRBV28, the J gene TRBJ2-3; TRBD1 agrees at 8 bases. The starting material was CD4+ T cells from PBMCs cultured with SARS-CoV-2 spike peptides, obtained before COVID-19 vaccination. The CDR3 reads CASSVSGQGGNTQYF. The DNA of the CDR3 is TGTGCCAGCAGTGTCTCCGGACAGGGAGGAAATACGCAGTATTTT.